The 31 T cell receptor beta chains below were found in one sample sequenced in a study of beta chain features in type 1 diabetes. Investigators reverse transcribed all isolated RNA, so they sequenced expressed TCRB transcripts. The protocol was immunoSEQ multiplex PCR, while the TCRdb copy is restricted to in-frame clones and leaves out a portion. The data hold fewer than 650,000 clones, with around 15% observed a single time. Material: naive CD4+ T cells from blood. The receptor source for this set is a man aged 18 to 35 in good health.

This chain joins TRBV7-3 and TRBJ2-5; TRBD1 is a possible D gene (5 bases). The length of the CDR3 is 13 residues. The V and J ends lost 6 bases and 7 bases respectively, with 15 bases between them. Germline loops: CDR1 SGHTA, CDR2 FQGTGA. Written as DNA, the CDR3 is TGTGCCAGCAGGAGAGACAGTATGTCGACCCAGTACTTC. This translates into CASRRDSMSTQYF.

The CDR3 DNA reads as TGTGCCAGCAGCCCGACCGCATGGGGGTCAGTAACAGATACGCAGTATTTT. Its translation is CASSPTAWGSVTDTQYF. The rearrangement uses TRBV9 and TRBJ2-3; D may be TRBD1 or TRBD2 (5 bases each). The V gene's germline CDR1 is SGDLS and CDR2 YYNGEE. The V end lost 4 bases, the J end lost 3 bases, and 21 bases lay between the germline ends. The CDR3 extends over 17 amino acids.

This chain connects TRBV5-1 to TRBJ1-2; D is unclear. This CDR3 comprises 13 residues. Germline CDR1 SGHRS, CDR2 YFSETQ. Trimming pared 4 bases from V and 10 bases from J, leaving 17 bases between. The CDR3 nucleotides are TGCGCCAGCAGCCAGGTGCGGGATAGAGACTACACCTTC. Its translation: CASSQVRDRDYTF. Together with reference TRBV5-1 and TRBJ1-2, the CDR3 gives the full variable domain: KAGVTQTPRYLIKTRGQQVTLSCSPISGHRSVSWYQQTPGQGLQFLFEYFSETQRNKGNFPGRFSGRQFSNSRSEMNVSTLELGDSALYLCASSQVRDRDYTFGSGTRLTVV.

V is TRBV18 and J is TRBJ2-6; the D call may be TRBD1 or TRBD2 (7 bases each). Germline assignment: CDR1 KGHSH and CDR2 LQKENI. V lost 6 bases and J 4 bases, leaving 13 bases between the germline ends. There are 15 residues in the CDR3. CDR3 sequence (DNA): TGTGCCAGCTCGACAGGGAGGGACGGGGCCAACGTCCTGACTTTC. As protein: CASSTGRDGANVLTF.

In this sample, this clone turned up a few times. The chain is built from TRBV5-4 and TRBJ1-4, with D maybe TRBD1 (5 bases). Germline CDR1 reads SGHNT; CDR2 reads YYREEE (reference sequence). CDR3 length: 15 residues. V shed 3 bases and J shed 8 bases, with 17 bases lying between them. CDR3 region: CASSSGGGASEKLFF. Written as DNA, the CDR3 is TGTGCCAGCAGCTCCGGGGGAGGGGCGAGCGAAAAACTGTTTTTT.

This clone was counted a few times. J is TRBJ2-7 and V is TRBV28, with D perhaps TRBD2 (6 bases). With 2 bases removed from V and 0 bases from J, the gap between germline ends came to 11 bases. The CDR3 sequence is 15 residues long. Germline V gene data show CDR1 as MDHEN and CDR2 as SYDVKM. In DNA, the CDR3 is TGTGCCAGCAGTTTAGCTAGCGTGGGCTCCTACGAGCAGTACTTC. Protein sequence: CASSLASVGSYEQYF.

DNA of the CDR3: TGTGCCAGCAGCCCTCCCATATCAGGGGGGCTCGAGCAGTACTTC. Amino acids: CASSPPISGGLEQYF. The J gene is TRBJ2-7, the V gene TRBV14, with D possibly matching TRBD1 (7 bases). The CDR3 is 15 amino acids. CDR1 and CDR2 from the germline V gene are SGHDN and FVKESK. V dropped 4 bases and J dropped 6 bases, with 19 bases sitting between them. Complete variable domain (other parts from reference TRBV14 and TRBJ2-7): EAGVTQFPSHSVIEKGQTVTLRCDPISGHDNLYWYRRVMGKEIKFLLHFVKESKQDESGMPNNRFLAERTGGTYSTLKVQPAELEDSGVYFCASSPPISGGLEQYFGPGTRLTVT.

The sample holds a few counts of this clone. The genes are TRBV13 and TRBJ2-3; D is unresolved. The CDR3 contains 15 residues. Trimming cost V 2 bases and J 1 base, with 10 bases left between them. Germline CDR1 and CDR2: PRHDT and FYEKMQ (reference sequence). As DNA, the CDR3 is TGTGCCAGCAGCTTACGTCCTAGGGGCACAGATACGCAGTATTTT. It specifies CASSLRPRGTDTQYF.

V gene TRBV5-4 combines with J gene TRBJ2-7; the match to TRBD2 covers 8 bases. V lost 0 bases and J lost 0; bases outside the gene matches: 5. CDR1 is SGHNT, CDR2 YYREEE, per germline (reference sequence). This CDR3 contains 16 residues. The CDR3, as DNA: TGTGCCAGCAGCTTGGGTAGCGGGAACCCCTCCTACGAGCAGTACTTC. It encodes CASSLGSGNPSYEQYF.

This sequence joins TRBV7-9 and TRBJ1-4, with 11 bases lining up with TRBD1. This CDR3 comprises 15 residues. The V and J ends lost 5 bases and 7 bases, in that order; junction bases with no gene match: 6. From germline, CDR1 is SEHNR and CDR2 FQNEAQ (reference sequence). CDR3 nucleotide sequence: TGTGCCAGCAGCCCCCCCGGGACAGGGGGTGAAAAACTGTTTTTT. This encodes CASSPPGTGGEKLFF. The variable domain in full, with the rest retrieved from reference TRBV7-9 and TRBJ1-4, is DTGVSQNPRHKITKRGQNVTFRCDPISEHNRLYWYRQTLGQGPEFLTYFQNEAQLEKSRLLSDRFSAERPKGSFSTLEIQRTEQGDSAMYLCASSPPGTGGEKLFFGSGTQLSVL.

This chain links TRBV7-2 with TRBJ1-6; D is unresolved. The CDR3 is made up of 17 amino acids. Trimming stripped 2 bases from V and 7 bases from J, with 18 bases between. CDR1 is SGHTA and CDR2 is FQGNSA in the germline V gene. The CDR3 is CASSLSTRQPPNSPLHF. The CDR3 region has the DNA TGTGCCAGCAGCTTAAGTACTCGGCAGCCGCCCAATTCACCCCTCCACTTT.

This clone was seen ten or more times. This chain links TRBV4-3 with TRBJ2-6; a weak D match, TRBD1 (5 bases). V was pared by 0 bases and J by 2 bases, with 8 bases between. There are 16 residues in the CDR3. Germline V lookup: CDR1 LGHNA, CDR2 YSLEER. The chain's CDR3 is CASSQEKGPGANVLTF. Written as DNA, the CDR3 is TGCGCCAGCAGCCAAGAGAAGGGGCCTGGGGCCAACGTCCTGACTTTC.

This clone was detected only a few times. The chain is built from TRBV11-2 and TRBJ2-7, with D hard to call. Germline CDR1 and CDR2: SGHAT and FQNNGV. V lost 0 bases to trimming and J lost 1 base, with 10 bases between them. The CDR3 sequence is 15 residues long. CDR3 coding DNA: TGTGCCAGCAGCTTAGATTACTACAGTTCCTACGAGCAGTACTTC. Translated: CASSLDYYSSYEQYF. Based on the CDR3 plus reference TRBV11-2 and TRBJ2-7, the full variable domain is EAGVAQSPRYKIIEKRQSVAFWCNPISGHATLYWYQQILGQGPKLLIQFQNNGVVDDSQLPKDRFSAERLKGVDSTLKIQPAKLEDSAVYLCASSLDYYSSYEQYFGPGTRLTVT.

This clone has more than one count but fewer than ten. The chain combines TRBV4-2 with TRBJ2-7, with no clear D. This CDR3 region has 16 residues. Germline-derived CDR1 and CDR2 are LGHNA and YNFKEQ. V lost 0 bases and J lost 3, with 15 bases in between. CDR3 amino acids: CASSQDPIRWGYEQYF. CDR3 in DNA: TGTGCCAGCAGCCAAGACCCCATTCGATGGGGCTACGAGCAGTACTTC.

The chain couples TRBV25-1 to TRBJ2-7; no clear D gene. V was cut by 2 bases and J by 5 bases, with 7 bases left in between. Per the germline V gene, CDR1 is MGHDK and CDR2 is SYGVNS. The CDR3 spans 12 residues. CDR3 region: CASSENWDEQYF. The CDR3, as DNA: TGTGCCAGCAGTGAAAACTGGGACGAGCAGTACTTC.

This clone was observed a handful of times. This chain links TRBV6-5 with TRBJ1-4; possibly TRBD1 for D (6 bases). The germline V and J ends were trimmed by 6 bases and 4 bases, with 12 bases remaining between them. The CDR3 length is 14 residues. Germline V gene data show CDR1 as MNHEY and CDR2 as SVGAGI. CDR3 in DNA: TGTGCCAGCAGAGCAGGGGTGATTAATGAAAAACTGTTTTTT. Encoded protein: CASRAGVINEKLFF.

The chain carries TRBV6-5 and TRBJ1-1; 10 bases agree with TRBD1. Germline lookup yields CDR1 MNHEY and CDR2 SVGAGI. CDR3 length equals 14 residues. V gave up 6 bases and J gave up 6 bases; unmatched junction bases: 7. The CDR3 sequence is CASRWDRGNAEAFF. The CDR3, as DNA: TGTGCCAGCAGGTGGGACAGGGGTAACGCTGAAGCTTTCTTT.

This clone was seen more than once but under ten times. V gene TRBV28 combines with J gene TRBJ2-1; 8 positions agree with TRBD1. The CDR3 loop spans 15 amino acids. In germline, CDR1 is MDHEN, CDR2 SYDVKM. With V trimmed by 5 bases and J by 5 bases, 8 bases remained unmatched. This CDR3 is CASSARQGWNNEQFF. The CDR3 nucleotides read TGTGCCAGCAGTGCCCGACAGGGGTGGAACAATGAGCAGTTCTTC.

The chain joins TRBV7-8 to TRBJ1-1, with 8 bases fitting TRBD1. V lost 4 bases and J lost 4; bases outside the gene matches: 2. Germline V lookup: CDR1 SGHVS, CDR2 FQNEAQ. This CDR3 comprises 13 residues. The CDR3 nucleotides read TGTGCCAGCAGCTATACAGGGGGCACTGAAGCTTTCTTT. It encodes CASSYTGGTEAFF.

This clone turned up a few times. The chain joins TRBV21-1 to TRBJ1-6; the DNA was not used to check the table's D call, TRBD1. TRBV21-1 is listed as a pseudogene. CDR3 length equals 20 residues. CDR3 in DNA: TGTGCCAGCAGCGGGGGCTGGTCCCAGGTGTTAAGCTCCTATAATTCACCCCTCCACTTT. Protein product: CASSGGWSQVLSSYNSPLHF.

The chain has TRBV10-3 and TRBJ2-3; 15 positions match TRBD2. Germline-derived CDR1 and CDR2 are ENHRY and SYGVKD. CDR3 length: 17 amino acids. The trim removed 6 bases at V and 1 base at J, leaving 5 bases unmatched. CDR3 region: CAISGLAGGPGTDTQYF. The CDR3 bases are TGTGCCATCAGCGGACTAGCGGGAGGGCCGGGCACAGATACGCAGTATTTT.

This clone occurred a few times. The J gene is TRBJ1-1, the V gene TRBV7-9, with 7 bases aligning to TRBD1. CDR1 is SEHNR and CDR2 is FQNEAQ in the germline V gene (reference sequence). Trimming at V came to 5 bases and at J to 2 bases, leaving 11 bases not matched to a gene. This CDR3 has 16 residues. CDR3 DNA sequence: TGTGCCAGCAGCCCCTCCGACAGGGAAGAAAACACTGAAGCTTTCTTT. It specifies CASSPSDREENTEAFF.

CDR3 residues: CATSRDSSETQYF. CDR3 DNA sequence: TGTGCCACCAGCAGAGATAGTTCGGAGACCCAGTACTTC. The chain has TRBV15 and TRBJ2-5; unclear D gene. The CDR3 consists of 13 residues. Trimming stripped 0 bases from V and 5 bases from J, with 7 bases between. Germline loops: CDR1 LNHNV, CDR2 YYDKDF (reference sequence).

This clone was recorded a few times. This chain joins TRBV6-5 and TRBJ2-5; no definite D call. This CDR3 region has 15 residues. Trimming took 2 bases from V and 0 from J, leaving 10 bases between them. Germline lookup yields CDR1 MNHEY and CDR2 SVGAGI. This CDR3 reads CASSYSVLNQETQYF. Here the CDR3 DNA reads TGTGCCAGCAGTTACAGTGTACTTAACCAAGAGACCCAGTACTTC.

Here the CDR3 reads CASSLTGNTQYF. CDR3 DNA: TGTGCCAGCAGCTTAACGGGGAATACGCAGTATTTT. The chain combines TRBV7-3 with TRBJ2-3; D not resolved. There are 12 residues in the CDR3. Looked up from germline, CDR1 is SGHTA and CDR2 is FQGTGA. V shed 0 bases and J shed 7 bases, with 5 bases lying between them.

Only a few counts were recorded for this clone. The gene calls are TRBV20-1 and TRBJ2-4, with no clear D. The CDR3 contains 11 residues. CDR1 DFQATT and CDR2 SNEGSKA come from the germline V gene (reference sequence). V lost 6 bases and J lost 7, with 10 bases in between. CDR3 amino acids: CSAPQGNIQYF. The CDR3 coding sequence is TGCAGTGCGCCGCAAGGTAACATTCAGTACTTC.

In this sample, this clone turned up a few times. This sample includes further DNA sequences coding for the same CDR3. The V call is TRBV18, the J call TRBJ1-1; D gene unclear. Germline CDR1 KGHSH, CDR2 LQKENI. The CDR3 length is 14 residues. Trimming left V 1 base short and J 1 base short, with 7 bases between. Here the CDR3 DNA reads TGTGCCAGCTCACCACGAGCACCGAACACTGAAGCTTTCTTT. As protein: CASSPRAPNTEAFF.

This clone was observed a handful of times. The V and J genes are TRBV14 and TRBJ2-5; 7 bases map to TRBD1. This CDR3 comprises 13 residues. CDR1 and CDR2 (germline): SGHDN, FVKESK. Unmatched junction bases numbered 5, after V lost 5 bases and J lost 5 bases. This CDR3 reads CASSTDRRETQYF. The CDR3 nucleotides read TGTGCCAGCAGCACGGACAGGAGGGAGACCCAGTACTTC.

The chain employs TRBV21-1 and TRBJ2-7; no check of the table's D call, TRBD2, against the DNA was made. TRBV21-1 counts as a pseudogene. The CDR3 is 15 residues long. The CDR3 DNA follows: TGTGCCAGCAGCTCCCCTTTTGGAGGGGCTAGAGAGCAGTACTTC. It translates to CASSSPFGGAREQYF.

The rearrangement links TRBV28 to TRBJ2-1; 10 bases line up with TRBD1. Germline-derived CDR1 and CDR2 are MDHEN and SYDVKM. V was clipped by 4 bases and J by 10 bases; unmatched bases: 13. The CDR3 has 16 residues. CDR3 bases: TGTGCCAGCAGTTCCCCTAGGGACAGGGGCTGGTTGGAGCAGTTCTTC. Translating it yields CASSSPRDRGWLEQFF.

In this sample, this clone turned up a few times. The chain joins TRBV29-1 to TRBJ1-2; D is perhaps TRBD1 (5 bases). The length of the CDR3 is 17 residues. Trimming cost V 3 bases and J 2 bases, with 22 bases left between them. CDR1 and CDR2 (germline): SQVTM, ANQGSEA. The CDR3 sequence: CSVDRDHSGRINYGYTF. CDR3 sequence (DNA): TGCAGCGTTGATAGGGACCACTCAGGACGGATAAACTATGGCTACACCTTC.